This T cell receptor beta chain was identified during a study of cytomegalovirus exposure and HLA in healthy donors. In the PCR, 60 Vbeta and 13 Jbeta primers were used. Sequencing used immunoSEQ multiplex PCR; TCRdb keeps in-frame clones, though not all of them. The sample yields roughly 100,000 clones, 82% seen once. This clone was found a few times. The same CDR3 is also encoded by other DNA sequences in this sample. Germline V lookup: CDR1 SGHNT, CDR2 YYREEE (reference sequence). This CDR3 region has 14 residues. Germline trimming cut 4 bases from V and 0 bases from J; bases unmatched to any gene: 3.

The clonotype originates from a man aged 50 to 60 in good health and CMV-seronegative. The sample comprised PBMCs. The chain employs TRBV5-4 and TRBJ1-1, with 7 bases fitting TRBD1. For the CDR3, the DNA is TGTGCCAGCAGCCTCGACAGGGTGAACACTGAAGCTTTCTTT. Translated: CASSLDRVNTEAFF.